This T cell receptor (beta chain) appears in the sequencing data of a study of chemoradiotherapy in HPV16-positive cancers. CDR1 is LNHDA and CDR2 is SQIVND in the germline V gene (reference sequence). After removal of 4 bases from V and 3 bases from J, the junction contained 3 bases not matched to a gene. The CDR3 sequence is 14 residues long. Profiling relied on immunoSEQ multiplex PCR, and the TCRdb table lists in-frame clones only, not all of them. The repertoire holds tens of thousands of clones, 88% seen once, with 4.8% in the top ten. The TCR was taken from a human donor with HPV-associated anogenital cancer. This sequence joins TRBV19 and TRBJ2-1; 7 bases map to TRBD1. Here the sequenced sample was blood, taken from a patient who underwent chemoradiotherapy. The CDR3 nucleotides are TGTGCCAGTAGTAAAGGGGGCGACTACAATGAGCAGTTCTTC. Amino acid sequence: CASSKGGDYNEQFF.